The source of this T cell receptor beta chain is a study of cytomegalovirus exposure and HLA in healthy donors. Findings and caveats of the study: Later on, an analysis tied 18,000 or so TCR beta sequences to HLA alleles at 0.05 false discovery rate. The study recorded 164 TCR beta chains that were cytomegalovirus-associated.

Donors likely had unrecorded immune exposures despite being nominally healthy when sampled. To note about this clone: Its antigen is currently unknown.

Both 60 Vbeta primers and 13 Jbeta primers went into the PCR. Profiling relied on immunoSEQ multiplex PCR, and the TCRdb table lists in-frame clones only, not all of them. The repertoire holds approximately 110,000 clones, with over 80% as singletons. The CDR3 is 15 residues long. Germline V gene sequence: CDR1 SGHAT, CDR2 FQNNGV. V was trimmed by 0 bases and J by 1 base, leaving 9 bases between them. This sequence joins TRBV11-2 and TRBJ1-1; possible D gene TRBD1, 6 bases. The receptor was isolated from a middle-aged man in good health and CMV-seronegative. The sequenced material came from PBMCs. The CDR3 DNA sequence: TGTGCCAGCAGCTTAGATCTACAGGGGAACACTGAAGCTTTCTTT. It specifies CASSLDLQGNTEAFF.